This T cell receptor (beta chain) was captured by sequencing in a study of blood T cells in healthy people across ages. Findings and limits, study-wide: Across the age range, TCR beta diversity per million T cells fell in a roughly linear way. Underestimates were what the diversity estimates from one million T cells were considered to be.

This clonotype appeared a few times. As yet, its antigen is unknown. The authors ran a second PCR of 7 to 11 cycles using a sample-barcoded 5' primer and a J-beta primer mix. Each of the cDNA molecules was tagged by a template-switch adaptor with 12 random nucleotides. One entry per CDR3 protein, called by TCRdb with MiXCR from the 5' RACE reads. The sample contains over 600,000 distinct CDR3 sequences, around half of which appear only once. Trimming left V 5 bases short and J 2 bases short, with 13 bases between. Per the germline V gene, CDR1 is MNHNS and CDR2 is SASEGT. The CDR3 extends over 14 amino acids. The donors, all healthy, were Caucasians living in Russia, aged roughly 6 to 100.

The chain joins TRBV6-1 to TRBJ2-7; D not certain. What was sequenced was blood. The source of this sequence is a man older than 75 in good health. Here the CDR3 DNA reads TGTGCCAGCAGTTTGGACGGAATTACCTACGAGCAGTACTTC. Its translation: CASSLDGITYEQYF.